This T cell receptor (beta chain) comes out of a study of blood T cell repertoires in COVID-19. Background on the study: T cells, B-cell-depleted T cells, or PBMCs supplied cDNA or gDNA.

The germline V gene has CDR1 GTSNPN and CDR2 SVGIG (reference sequence). V shed 2 bases, J shed 1 base, and the junction held 8 bases outside the gene matches. The CDR3 spans 16 residues. Per the original methods: Amplified reference gene primers provided the basis for estimating nucleated cell counts. Sequenced by immunoSEQ multiplex PCR; TCRdb stores in-frame clones only, minus some. V and J calls and clone size follow that table, whereas D and trimming were derived from the DNA. This table has under 200,000 clones, approximately 81% appearing once. The V gene is TRBV30, the J gene TRBJ1-1; TRBD1 aligns across 9 bases. This clonotype originated in a woman aged 80 or over with acute or convalescent COVID-19. The sample taken for sequencing was peripheral blood. The CDR3 loop reads CAWSKDRGYGNTEAFF. CDR3 sequence (DNA): TGTGCCTGGAGTAAGGACAGGGGTTATGGGAACACTGAAGCTTTCTTT.